The source of this TCR beta chain is a study of molecular identifiers for immune sequencing clone quantification. General study results and limits: Clones that exceeded 20 RNA copies held over 98% of effector molecules, yet under 1% in naive cells. Investigators reportedly could detect spiked Jurkat TCR RNA from one cell among around 930,000 naive cells.

MiXCR, applied by TCRdb to the PCR reads, yields one record per CDR3 protein. This sample has around 460,000 distinct CDR3 sequences; roughly 24% occur once, and the top ten carry around 0.79%. This clonotype was detected only a few times. Its antigen is undetermined. This CDR3 has 17 residues. V dropped 7 bases and J dropped 4; count of bases not matched to a gene: 11. Germline V gene data show CDR1 as LNHDA and CDR2 as SQIVND (reference sequence). Sequenced sample: naive CD8+ T cells from blood, with Jurkat cell RNA spiked in. Subset denoted: FACS-sorted CD8+CD4-CCR7+CD45RA+ naive T cells. The genes are TRBV19 and TRBJ2-3, with TRBD2 matching over 13 bases. The receptor's source is a human donor in good health. Some libraries in this study had Jurkat cell RNA spiked in. CDR3 amino acids: CASTPSTLAGGPDTQYF. The DNA of the CDR3 is TGTGCCAGTACCCCCTCCACACTAGCGGGAGGGCCAGATACGCAGTATTTT.